This TCR beta chain was documented in a study of T cell repertoires in cytomegalovirus infection. Study details: Indications of both CMV infection and matching HLA type were provided by public TCR beta signatures. Study observations and caveats: Of the TCR beta families, the public ones yielded a cumulative frequency that identified carriers of CMV plus the relevant HLA. Within the response measured ex vivo, HLA-C-restricted CMV-specific TCR beta clonotypes were dominant.

From the reads, TCRdb called clonotypes with MiXCR, one entry per CDR3 protein. The sample gives about 320,000 distinct CDR3 sequences, around a tenth of which show up once; 4.3% is in the top ten. Concerning this clonotype itself: The antigen is not known.

Sequencing was carried out using PBMCs. The sequence derives from a human donor in good health (CMV status not recorded). Some clones in this sample may be carry-over from other donors' samples.

The CDR3 sequence is CATRGTGFVEQYF. The DNA of the CDR3 is TGTGCCACCAGGGGGACAGGGTTCGTCGAGCAGTACTTC. This chain connects TRBV15 to TRBJ2-7, with 9 bases fitting TRBD1. Germline values: CDR1 LNHNV, CDR2 YYDKDF (reference sequence). The CDR3 is made up of 13 amino acids. The junction had 6 bases not matched to a gene; V was cut back by 6 bases and J by 6 bases.